This T cell receptor beta chain stems from a study of T-cell memory formation after mild COVID-19. Study outcomes and limitations: The pre-infection memory compartment contained some responding clones, suggesting cross-reactive memory joined.

TCRdb ran MiXCR on the 5' RACE reads and lists one entry per CDR3 protein. The profile covers 450,000 to 650,000 distinct CDR3 sequences, with roughly 18% appearing a single time and about 12% taken by the ten largest. This clonotype was detected many times. The antigen remains unidentified. The sequencing input was PBMCs or a T cell subset sorted from them (not recorded which). This clonotype was sampled from an adult woman who had mild COVID-19 (a few samples of this study predate the infection). Cell type and time point are not known.

This chain's CDR3 is CASRQGLNTEAFF. The CDR3 coding sequence is TGTGCCAGCCGTCAGGGGTTGAACACTGAAGCTTTCTTT. The chain uses TRBV12-3 or TRBV12-4 and TRBJ1-1; possibly TRBD1 for D (6 bases). Trimming cost V 8 bases and J 0 bases, with 10 bases left between them. This CDR3 has 13 residues.